The clone carrying this TCR beta chain occurred many times. Its antigen is unknown. Quantitative 5'-RACE with molecular barcodes produced the TCR beta libraries. TCRdb called the 5' RACE reads again in MiXCR, with one record for every CDR3 protein. The data contain around 130,000 distinct CDR3 sequences, about a tenth of them seen just once; the ten biggest clones take up about 3.6%. Losses at the gene ends were 2 bases for V and 5 bases for J; bases not matched to a gene: 1. The CDR3 is made up of 14 amino acids. The data originate from a study of CD8 T cells in ankylosing spondylitis. Study observations and caveats: Ankylosing spondylitis blood appeared to be characterized by a TCR beta motif of several highly homologous variants.

V usage is TRBV12-3 or TRBV12-4 and J usage is TRBJ2-1, with 9 bases fitting TRBD2. The receptor was derived from a male donor with ankylosing spondylitis or in good health (not recorded which). Sequences were obtained from blood, either unsorted or a sorted T cell fraction (not recorded which). The CDR3 loop is CASSLLAGNNEQFF. In DNA form, the CDR3 reads TGTGCCAGCAGTTTACTAGCGGGAAACAATGAGCAGTTCTTC.